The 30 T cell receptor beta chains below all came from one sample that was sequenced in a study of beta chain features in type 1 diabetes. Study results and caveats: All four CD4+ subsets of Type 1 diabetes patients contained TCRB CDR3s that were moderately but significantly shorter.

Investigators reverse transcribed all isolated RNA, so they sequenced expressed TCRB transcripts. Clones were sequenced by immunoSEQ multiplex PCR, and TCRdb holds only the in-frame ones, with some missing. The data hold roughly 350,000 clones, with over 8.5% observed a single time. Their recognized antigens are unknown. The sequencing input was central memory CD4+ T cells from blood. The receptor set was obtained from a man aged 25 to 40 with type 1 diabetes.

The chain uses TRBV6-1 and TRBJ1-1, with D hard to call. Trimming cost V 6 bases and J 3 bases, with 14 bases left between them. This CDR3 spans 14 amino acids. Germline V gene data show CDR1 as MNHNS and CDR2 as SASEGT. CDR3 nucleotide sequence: TGTGCCAGCAGATCTAGGGTTCGAGACACTGAAGCTTTCTTT. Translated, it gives CASRSRVRDTEAFF.

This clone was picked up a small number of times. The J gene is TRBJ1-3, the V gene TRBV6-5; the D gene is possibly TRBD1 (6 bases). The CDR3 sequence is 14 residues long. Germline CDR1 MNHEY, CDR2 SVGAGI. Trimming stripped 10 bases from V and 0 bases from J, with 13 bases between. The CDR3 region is CATRPQGSGNTIYF. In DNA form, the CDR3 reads TGTGCCACCCGACCACAGGGCTCTGGAAACACCATATATTTT.

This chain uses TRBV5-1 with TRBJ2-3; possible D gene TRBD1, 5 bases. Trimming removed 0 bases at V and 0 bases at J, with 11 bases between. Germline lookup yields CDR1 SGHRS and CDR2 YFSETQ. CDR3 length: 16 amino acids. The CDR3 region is CASSLAAGPSTDTQYF. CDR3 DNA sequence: TGCGCCAGCAGCTTGGCGGCAGGGCCTAGCACAGATACGCAGTATTTT. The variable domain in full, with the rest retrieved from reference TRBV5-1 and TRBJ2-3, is KAGVTQTPRYLIKTRGQQVTLSCSPISGHRSVSWYQQTPGQGLQFLFEYFSETQRNKGNFPGRFSGRQFSNSRSEMNVSTLELGDSALYLCASSLAAGPSTDTQYFGPGTRLTVL.

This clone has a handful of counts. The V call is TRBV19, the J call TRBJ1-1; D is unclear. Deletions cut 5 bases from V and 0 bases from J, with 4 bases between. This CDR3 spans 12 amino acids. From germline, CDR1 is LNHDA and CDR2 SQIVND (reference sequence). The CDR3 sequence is CASSRLNTEAFF. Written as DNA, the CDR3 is TGTGCCAGTAGTCGGTTGAACACTGAAGCTTTCTTT.

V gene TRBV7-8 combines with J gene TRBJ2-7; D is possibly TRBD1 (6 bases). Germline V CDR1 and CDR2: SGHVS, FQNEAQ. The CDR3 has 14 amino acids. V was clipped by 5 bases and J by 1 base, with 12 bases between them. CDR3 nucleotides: TGTGCCAGCAGCCCAGGGGCCTTATCCTACGAGCAGTACTTC. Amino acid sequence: CASSPGALSYEQYF.

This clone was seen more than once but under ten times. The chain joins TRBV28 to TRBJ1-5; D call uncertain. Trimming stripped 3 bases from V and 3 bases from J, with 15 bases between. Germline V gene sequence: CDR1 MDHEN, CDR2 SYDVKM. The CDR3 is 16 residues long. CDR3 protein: CASSLARLGDNQPQHF. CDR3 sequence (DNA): TGTGCCAGCAGTTTGGCGCGCTTGGGAGACAATCAGCCCCAGCATTTT.

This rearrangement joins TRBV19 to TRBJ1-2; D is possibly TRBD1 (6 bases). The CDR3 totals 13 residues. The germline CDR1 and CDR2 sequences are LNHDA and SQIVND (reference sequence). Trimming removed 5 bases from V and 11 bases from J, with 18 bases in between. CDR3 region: CASSEQTGKLYTF. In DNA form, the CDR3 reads TGTGCCAGTAGTGAACAGACAGGAAAACTGTACACCTTC.

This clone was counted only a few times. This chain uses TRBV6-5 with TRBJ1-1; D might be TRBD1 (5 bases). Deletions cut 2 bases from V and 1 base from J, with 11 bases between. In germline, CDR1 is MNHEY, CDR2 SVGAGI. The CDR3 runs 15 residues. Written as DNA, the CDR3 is TGTGCCAGCAGTTACCACGGGGCCGGGAACACTGAAGCTTTCTTT. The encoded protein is CASSYHGAGNTEAFF.

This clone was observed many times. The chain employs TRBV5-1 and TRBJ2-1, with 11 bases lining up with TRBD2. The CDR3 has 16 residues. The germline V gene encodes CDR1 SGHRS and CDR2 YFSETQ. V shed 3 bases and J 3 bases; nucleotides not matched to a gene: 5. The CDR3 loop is CASSSLAGDGYNEQFF. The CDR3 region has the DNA TGCGCCAGCAGCTCACTAGCGGGAGACGGCTACAATGAGCAGTTCTTC. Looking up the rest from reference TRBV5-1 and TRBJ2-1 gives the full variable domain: KAGVTQTPRYLIKTRGQQVTLSCSPISGHRSVSWYQQTPGQGLQFLFEYFSETQRNKGNFPGRFSGRQFSNSRSEMNVSTLELGDSALYLCASSSLAGDGYNEQFFGPGTRLTVL.

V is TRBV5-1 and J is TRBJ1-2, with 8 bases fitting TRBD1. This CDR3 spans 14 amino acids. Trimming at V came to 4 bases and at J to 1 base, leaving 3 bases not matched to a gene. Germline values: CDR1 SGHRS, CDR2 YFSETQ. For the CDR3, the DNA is TGCGCCAGCAGCATCGGACAGGGTAACTATGGCTACACCTTC. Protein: CASSIGQGNYGYTF.

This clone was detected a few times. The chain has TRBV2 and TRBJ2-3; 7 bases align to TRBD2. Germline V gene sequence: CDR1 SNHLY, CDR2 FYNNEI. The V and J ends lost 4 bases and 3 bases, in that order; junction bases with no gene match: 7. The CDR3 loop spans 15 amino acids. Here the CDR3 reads CASSGGRAVTDTQYF. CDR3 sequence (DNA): TGTGCCAGCAGTGGAGGGAGGGCCGTGACAGATACGCAGTATTTT.

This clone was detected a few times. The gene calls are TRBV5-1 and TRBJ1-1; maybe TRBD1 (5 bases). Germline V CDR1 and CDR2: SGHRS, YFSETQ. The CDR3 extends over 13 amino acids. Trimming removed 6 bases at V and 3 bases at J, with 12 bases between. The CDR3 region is CASKGAQHTEAFF. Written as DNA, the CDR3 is TGCGCCAGCAAAGGGGCCCAGCACACTGAAGCTTTCTTT.

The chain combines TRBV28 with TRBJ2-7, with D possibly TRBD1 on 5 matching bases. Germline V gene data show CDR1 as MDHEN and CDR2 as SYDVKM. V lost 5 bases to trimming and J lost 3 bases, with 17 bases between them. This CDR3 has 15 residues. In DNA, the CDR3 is TGTGCCAGCAGTCTAGACAGCCTATCCTTCTACGAGCAGTACTTC. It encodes CASSLDSLSFYEQYF.

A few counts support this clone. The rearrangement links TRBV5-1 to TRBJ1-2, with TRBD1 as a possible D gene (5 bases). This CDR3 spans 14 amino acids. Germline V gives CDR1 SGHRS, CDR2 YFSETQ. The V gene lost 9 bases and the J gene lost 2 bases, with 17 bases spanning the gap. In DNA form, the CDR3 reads TGCGCCACCCGCCGTGACAGTCAAAACTATGGCTACACCTTC. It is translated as CATRRDSQNYGYTF.

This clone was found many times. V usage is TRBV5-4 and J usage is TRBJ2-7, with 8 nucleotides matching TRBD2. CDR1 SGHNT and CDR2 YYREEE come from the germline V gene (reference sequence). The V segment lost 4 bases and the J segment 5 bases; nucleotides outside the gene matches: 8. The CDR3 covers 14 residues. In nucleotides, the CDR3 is TGTGCCAGCAGCGTGACTAGCGACGGCCACGAGCAGTACTTC. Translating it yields CASSVTSDGHEQYF.

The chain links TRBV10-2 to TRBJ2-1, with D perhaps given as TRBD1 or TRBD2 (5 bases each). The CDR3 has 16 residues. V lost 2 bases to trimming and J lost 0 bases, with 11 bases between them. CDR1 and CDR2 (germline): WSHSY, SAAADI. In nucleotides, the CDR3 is TGCGCCAGCAGTGAGCCTCCAGGGAGCTCCTACAATGAGCAGTTCTTC. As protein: CASSEPPGSSYNEQFF.

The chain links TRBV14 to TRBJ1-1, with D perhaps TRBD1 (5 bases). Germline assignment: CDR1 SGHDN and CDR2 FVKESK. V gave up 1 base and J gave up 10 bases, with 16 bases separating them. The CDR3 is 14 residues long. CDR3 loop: CASSQGRTGAVAFF. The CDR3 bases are TGTGCCAGCAGCCAAGGGAGGACCGGGGCAGTAGCTTTCTTT.

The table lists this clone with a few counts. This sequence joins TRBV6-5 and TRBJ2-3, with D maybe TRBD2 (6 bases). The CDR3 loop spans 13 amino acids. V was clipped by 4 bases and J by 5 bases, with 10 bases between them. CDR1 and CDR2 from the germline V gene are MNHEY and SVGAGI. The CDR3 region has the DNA TGTGCCAGCAGTTTCGTCGGGGGAGATACGCAGTATTTT. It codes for CASSFVGGDTQYF.

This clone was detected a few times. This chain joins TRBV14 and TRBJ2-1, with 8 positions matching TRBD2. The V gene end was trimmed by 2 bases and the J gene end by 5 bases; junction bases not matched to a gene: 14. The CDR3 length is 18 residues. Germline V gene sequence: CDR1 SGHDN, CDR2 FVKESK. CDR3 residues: CASSQFVSGRVGDNEQFF. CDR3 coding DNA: TGTGCCAGCAGCCAATTCGTGAGCGGGAGAGTGGGGGACAATGAGCAGTTCTTC.

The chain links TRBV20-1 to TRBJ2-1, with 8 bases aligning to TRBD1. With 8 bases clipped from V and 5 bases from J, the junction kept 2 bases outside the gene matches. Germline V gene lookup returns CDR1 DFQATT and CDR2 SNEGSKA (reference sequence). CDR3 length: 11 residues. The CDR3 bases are TGCAGTCAGGGGGCGAACAATGAGCAGTTCTTC. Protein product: CSQGANNEQFF.

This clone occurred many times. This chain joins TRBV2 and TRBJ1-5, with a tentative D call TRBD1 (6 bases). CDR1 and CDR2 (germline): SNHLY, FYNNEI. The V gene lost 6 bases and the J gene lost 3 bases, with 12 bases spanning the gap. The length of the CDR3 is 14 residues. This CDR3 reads CASSGQLFNQPQHF. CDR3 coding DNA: TGTGCCAGCAGCGGACAGCTATTCAATCAGCCCCAGCATTTT.

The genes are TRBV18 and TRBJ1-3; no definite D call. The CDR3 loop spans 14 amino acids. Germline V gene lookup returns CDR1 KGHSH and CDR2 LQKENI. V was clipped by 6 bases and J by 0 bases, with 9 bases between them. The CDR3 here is CASSTSHSGNTIYF. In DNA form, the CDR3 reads TGTGCCAGCTCTACCAGCCACTCTGGAAACACCATATATTTT.

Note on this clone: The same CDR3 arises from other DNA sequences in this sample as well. As DNA, the CDR3 is TGTGCCAGCAGGGGGACTAGCGGGAGAATGGAGCTGTTTTTT. Its translation: CASRGTSGRMELFF. The gene calls are TRBV28 and TRBJ2-2; the match to TRBD2 covers 14 bases. V was pared by 6 bases and J by 10 bases, with 4 bases of the junction left unmatched. Germline V lookup: CDR1 MDHEN, CDR2 SYDVKM. This CDR3 has 14 amino acids.

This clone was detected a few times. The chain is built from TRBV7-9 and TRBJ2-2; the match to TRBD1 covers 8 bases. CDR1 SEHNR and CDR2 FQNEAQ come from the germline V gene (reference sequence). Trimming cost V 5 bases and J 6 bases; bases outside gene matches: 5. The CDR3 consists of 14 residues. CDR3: CASSPDRVAGELFF. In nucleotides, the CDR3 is TGTGCCAGCAGCCCGGACAGGGTCGCCGGGGAGCTGTTTTTT.

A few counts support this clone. The CDR3 region is CASSQDRGLNTGELFF. In DNA, the CDR3 is TGCGCCAGCAGCCAAGATAGGGGACTAAACACCGGGGAGCTGTTTTTT. The chain carries TRBV4-3 and TRBJ2-2; TRBD2 matches 7 bases. Germline-derived CDR1 and CDR2 are LGHNA and YSLEER. Trimming removed 0 bases from V and 2 bases from J; junction bases left unmatched: 3. There are 16 residues in the CDR3.

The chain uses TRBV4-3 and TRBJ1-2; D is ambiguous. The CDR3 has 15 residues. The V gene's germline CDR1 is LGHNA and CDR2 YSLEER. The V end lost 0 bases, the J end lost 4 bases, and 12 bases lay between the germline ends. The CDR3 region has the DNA TGCGCCAGCAGCCAAGATCCGGAGGGAAGCTATGGCTACACCTTC. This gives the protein CASSQDPEGSYGYTF.

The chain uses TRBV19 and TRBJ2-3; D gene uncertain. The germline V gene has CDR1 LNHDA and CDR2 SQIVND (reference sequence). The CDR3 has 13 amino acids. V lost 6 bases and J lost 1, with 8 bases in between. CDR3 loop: CASRATGTDTQYF. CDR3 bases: TGTGCCAGTAGAGCAACCGGCACAGATACGCAGTATTTT. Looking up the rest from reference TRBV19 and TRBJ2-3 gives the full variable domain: DGGITQSPKYLFRKEGQNVTLSCEQNLNHDAMYWYRQDPGQGLRLIYYSQIVNDFQKGDIAEGYSVSREKKESFPLTVTSAQKNPTAFYLCASRATGTDTQYFGPGTRLTVL.

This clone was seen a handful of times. As DNA, the CDR3 is TGTGCCAGTCGGTGGGCCTCTGGAAACACCATATATTTT. Translated: CASRWASGNTIYF. The genes are TRBV2 and TRBJ1-3; D is undetermined. This CDR3 has 13 residues. Per germline, CDR1 SNHLY and CDR2 FYNNEI. With 9 bases removed from V and 0 bases from J, the gap between germline ends came to 9 bases.

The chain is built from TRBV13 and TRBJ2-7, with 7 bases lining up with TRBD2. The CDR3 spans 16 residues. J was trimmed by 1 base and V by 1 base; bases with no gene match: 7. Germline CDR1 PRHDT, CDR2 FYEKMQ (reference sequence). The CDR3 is CASSLVGGLRSYEQYF. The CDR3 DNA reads TGTGCCAGCAGCTTAGTTGGGGGACTACGGTCCTACGAGCAGTACTTC.

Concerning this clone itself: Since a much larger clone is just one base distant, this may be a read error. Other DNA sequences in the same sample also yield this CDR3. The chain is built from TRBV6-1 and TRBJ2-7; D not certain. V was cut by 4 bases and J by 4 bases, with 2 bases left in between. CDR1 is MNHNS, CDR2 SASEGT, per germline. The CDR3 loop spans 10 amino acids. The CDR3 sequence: CASSAYEQYF. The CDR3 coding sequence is TGTGCCAGCAGTGCTTACGAGCAGTACTTC.